The 27 T cell receptor beta chains below all came from one sample that was sequenced in a study of T cells after yellow fever vaccination. TCRdb re-analysed the 5' RACE reads in MiXCR, keeping a single row per CDR3 protein. This sample carries about 360,000 distinct CDR3 sequences, under 7.5% of them seen once, and the ten largest clones take about 15%. Specimen: PBMCs, collected 5 days after the yellow fever booster vaccination. These receptors originate from a man aged 25 to 40 who received the YFV17D yellow fever vaccine.

This clonotype was detected a few times. The V call is TRBV20-1, the J call TRBJ2-3; D could derive from TRBD1 or TRBD2 (5 bases each). Trimming pared 0 bases from V and 2 bases from J, leaving 12 bases between. The germline V gene has CDR1 DFQATT and CDR2 SNEGSKA (reference sequence). The CDR3 is 15 amino acids. The CDR3 protein is CSARDVGEYTDTQYF. Here the CDR3 DNA reads TGCAGTGCTAGAGATGTGGGGGAGTACACAGATACGCAGTATTTT.

The J gene is TRBJ2-3, the V gene TRBV27; 13 bases line up with TRBD2. The V gene's germline CDR1 is MNHEY and CDR2 SMNVEV (reference sequence). The CDR3 is 20 residues long. Trimming at V came to 2 bases and at J to 5 bases, leaving 16 bases not matched to a gene. CDR3 amino acids: CASSLRALWGTSGTEDTQYF. The DNA of the CDR3 is TGTGCCAGCAGTTTACGTGCCCTGTGGGGGACTAGCGGGACGGAAGATACGCAGTATTTT.

The chain combines TRBV6-5 with TRBJ2-7, with TRBD2 identical over 10 bases. The CDR3 contains 17 residues. The V and J ends lost 2 bases and 4 bases, in that order; junction bases with no gene match: 11. The germline V gene has CDR1 MNHEY and CDR2 SVGAGI. The CDR3 loop reads CASSYGVAGGRIYEQYF. The DNA for the CDR3 is TGTGCCAGCAGTTACGGGGTAGCGGGAGGCCGAATTTACGAGCAGTACTTC.

The chain couples TRBV20-1 to TRBJ2-7; tentative D call: TRBD1 (7 bases). Germline V gene data show CDR1 as DFQATT and CDR2 as SNEGSKA (reference sequence). The CDR3 totals 14 residues. Trimming took 4 bases from V and 4 from J, leaving 17 bases between them. The DNA of the CDR3 is TGCAGTGCTAACGGGCGGGCAGGGGGGTACGAGCAGTACTTC. Translating it yields CSANGRAGGYEQYF.

This clonotype came up a few times. This chain joins TRBV18 and TRBJ1-1; 8 bases match TRBD1. CDR1 and CDR2 from the germline V gene are KGHSH and LQKENI. J lost 1 base, V lost 4 bases, and 8 bases had no gene match. There are 16 residues in the CDR3. The CDR3: CASSRGTGGWNTEAFF. CDR3 bases: TGTGCCAGCTCACGCGGGACAGGAGGGTGGAACACTGAAGCTTTCTTT.

This clonotype was seen a few times. This chain joins TRBV20-1 and TRBJ2-1, with 7 nucleotides matching TRBD1. Germline V gene lookup returns CDR1 DFQATT and CDR2 SNEGSKA (reference sequence). V dropped 5 bases and J dropped 0; count of bases not matched to a gene: 10. This CDR3 contains 16 residues. This chain's CDR3 is CSAPSHRGLSYNEQFF. The CDR3 DNA is TGCAGTGCTCCTTCCCACAGGGGCCTCTCCTACAATGAGCAGTTCTTC.

This chain joins TRBV6-1 and TRBJ1-1, with 8 bases that match TRBD1. Per germline, CDR1 MNHNS and CDR2 SASEGT. The CDR3 extends over 13 amino acids. V gave up 4 bases and J gave up 11 bases; unmatched junction bases: 9. The CDR3: CASSVTGAIRAFF. CDR3 sequence (DNA): TGTGCCAGCAGTGTGACAGGGGCAATACGGGCTTTCTTT.

V and J are TRBV19 and TRBJ1-1; D call uncertain. This CDR3 has 14 amino acids. Germline CDR1 reads LNHDA; CDR2 reads SQIVND (reference sequence). Trimming took off 3 bases at V and 3 bases at J, with 11 bases between the two ends. In nucleotides, the CDR3 is TGTGCCAGTAGTATGATTCGGGAAGACACTGAAGCTTTCTTT. Translating it yields CASSMIREDTEAFF.

The chain links TRBV5-5 to TRBJ2-7; 7 bases agree with TRBD1. The CDR3 contains 14 residues. The junction had 7 bases not matched to a gene; V was cut back by 3 bases and J by 4 bases. The germline V gene encodes CDR1 SGHKS and CDR2 YYEKEE (reference sequence). In DNA form, the CDR3 reads TGTGCCAGCAGCTCTGGACAGGCCTTATACGAGCAGTACTTC. Translated: CASSSGQALYEQYF.

This clonotype was detected ten times or more. The V gene is TRBV20-1, the J gene TRBJ1-5, with TRBD1 matching 7 bases. Trimming at V came to 6 bases and at J to 3 bases, leaving 8 bases not matched to a gene. Germline V lookup: CDR1 DFQATT, CDR2 SNEGSKA (reference sequence). CDR3 length: 14 residues. CDR3 amino acids: CSADPGQVNQPQHF. DNA for the CDR3: TGCAGTGCGGATCCCGGACAGGTCAATCAGCCCCAGCATTTT.

The gene calls are TRBV6-2 or TRBV6-3 and TRBJ2-7; 10 nucleotides match TRBD2. Germline V gene lookup returns CDR1 MNHEY and CDR2 SVGEGT. The ends lost 3 bases at V and 3 bases at J; junction bases unmatched: 2. This CDR3 spans 14 amino acids. The CDR3, as DNA: TGTGCCAGCAGTTATAGGACTAGCGGCTACGAGCAGTACTTC. This codes for CASSYRTSGYEQYF.

This clonotype appeared a few times. The gene calls are TRBV20-1 and TRBJ2-5, with 7 bases that match TRBD1. The CDR3 length is 12 residues. The junction had 4 bases not matched to a gene; V was cut back by 7 bases and J by 2 bases. The germline V gene has CDR1 DFQATT and CDR2 SNEGSKA (reference sequence). This CDR3 is CSVDREQETQYF. The CDR3 bases are TGCAGTGTTGACAGGGAACAAGAGACCCAGTACTTC.

Ten or more counts support this clonotype. The genes are TRBV4-2 and TRBJ2-1; D not resolved. The CDR3 is 16 residues long. Trimming took 0 bases from V and 0 from J, leaving 9 bases between them. CDR1 and CDR2 (germline): LGHNA, YNFKEQ. The CDR3 bases are TGTGCCAGCAGCCAAGATTGGGCGACCTCCTACAATGAGCAGTTCTTC. Protein product: CASSQDWATSYNEQFF.

This rearrangement joins TRBV9 to TRBJ1-2; possibly TRBD1 for D (6 bases). This CDR3 comprises 13 residues. Germline-derived CDR1 and CDR2 are SGDLS and YYNGEE. With 0 bases removed from V and 8 bases from J, the gap between germline ends came to 11 bases. In nucleotides, the CDR3 is TGTGCCAGCAGCGTAGTCCAGGGGAGGGGCTACACCTTC. Its protein is CASSVVQGRGYTF. Complete variable domain (other parts from reference TRBV9 and TRBJ1-2): DSGVTQTPKHLITATGQRVTLRCSPRSGDLSVYWYQQSLDQGLQFLIQYYNGEERAKGNILERFSAQQFPDLHSELNLSSLELGDSALYFCASSVVQGRGYTFGSGTRLTVV.

This clonotype has a handful of counts. The V gene is TRBV7-2, the J gene TRBJ2-3; 11 nucleotides match TRBD2. The CDR3 is 16 residues long. Germline V gives CDR1 SGHTA, CDR2 FQGNSA. Germline trimming cut 2 bases from V and 7 bases from J; bases unmatched to any gene: 8. The CDR3 DNA follows: TGTGCCAGCAGCTTACTAGCGGGAGGAGCAAAAAATACGCAGTATTTT. It yields the protein CASSLLAGGAKNTQYF.

There are a few counts of this clonotype. For the CDR3, the DNA is TGCAGCGTTGGAGCCATTGACTATGGCTACACCTTC. This codes for CSVGAIDYGYTF. This chain links TRBV29-1 with TRBJ1-2; D call uncertain. Trimming took 4 bases from V and 3 from J, leaving 9 bases between them. This CDR3 contains 12 residues. CDR1 and CDR2 (germline): SQVTM, ANQGSEA.

In DNA form, the CDR3 reads TGTGCCAGCAGCAGCTGGGAGGAGCTTCAAGAGACCCAGTACTTC. It specifies CASSSWEELQETQYF. The J gene is TRBJ2-5, the V gene TRBV7-9; tentatively, D is TRBD2 (6 bases). Between the trimmed V and J ends, which lost 5 bases and 2 bases, there was a span of 15 bases. Germline assignment: CDR1 SEHNR and CDR2 FQNEAQ (reference sequence). The CDR3 is made up of 15 amino acids. Complete variable domain (other parts from reference TRBV7-9 and TRBJ2-5): DTGVSQNPRHKITKRGQNVTFRCDPISEHNRLYWYRQTLGQGPEFLTYFQNEAQLEKSRLLSDRFSAERPKGSFSTLEIQRTEQGDSAMYLCASSSWEELQETQYFGPGTRLLVL.

This clonotype was seen a handful of times. The chain is built from TRBV7-2 and TRBJ1-4; a weak D match, TRBD1 (5 bases). This CDR3 has 16 amino acids. V shed 5 bases and J shed 8 bases, with 21 bases lying between them. Germline V gene lookup returns CDR1 SGHTA and CDR2 FQGNSA. The CDR3 reads CASSPLGNGAGEKLFF. CDR3 nucleotide sequence: TGTGCCAGCAGCCCTTTGGGGAATGGGGCAGGGGAAAAACTGTTTTTT.

The V call is TRBV19, the J call TRBJ2-7; TRBD2 is a possible D gene (6 bases). This CDR3 region has 14 residues. Germline V CDR1 and CDR2: LNHDA, SQIVND (reference sequence). Trimming left V 3 bases short and J 3 bases short, with 12 bases between. CDR3 bases: TGTGCCAGTAGTATCTCAGCGGGCGTCTACGAGCAGTACTTC. This sequence encodes CASSISAGVYEQYF.

This clonotype was seen many times. The chain recombines TRBV4-2 with TRBJ2-4; 7 bases match TRBD2. The CDR3 has 16 residues. The V gene's germline CDR1 is LGHNA and CDR2 YNFKEQ. J was trimmed by 7 bases and V by 1 base; bases with no gene match: 10. The CDR3 spells CASSQGSGRGVNIQYF. CDR3 nucleotide sequence: TGTGCCAGCAGCCAAGGATCAGGACGGGGGGTGAACATTCAGTACTTC.

J is TRBJ1-1 and V is TRBV5-1; 7 bases map to TRBD1. The CDR3 runs 17 residues. V shed 0 bases and J 4 bases; nucleotides not matched to a gene: 12. Germline V CDR1 and CDR2: SGHRS, YFSETQ. The CDR3 is CASSLEQGISFGTEAFF. CDR3 coding DNA: TGCGCCAGCAGCTTGGAACAGGGGATTTCTTTTGGCACTGAAGCTTTCTTT.

This clonotype showed up many times. The V gene is TRBV12-3 or TRBV12-4, the J gene TRBJ2-3, with D unclear. This CDR3 comprises 14 residues. Trimming removed 1 base at V and 6 bases at J, with 11 bases between. CDR3 coding DNA: TGTGCCAGCAGTTTAGAACTGCGCTCGGATACGCAGTATTTT. It yields the protein CASSLELRSDTQYF.

The genes are TRBV20-1 and TRBJ2-4; D possibly matches TRBD1 or TRBD2 (5 bases each). Trimming stripped 6 bases from V and 1 base from J, with 16 bases between. Germline V gene sequence: CDR1 DFQATT, CDR2 SNEGSKA (reference sequence). The CDR3 is 15 amino acids. CDR3 region: CSASSRREAKNIQYF. The CDR3 coding sequence is TGCAGTGCAAGCAGTCGCAGGGAGGCCAAAAACATTCAGTACTTC.

The chain is built from TRBV27 and TRBJ2-6; TRBD1 matches at 10 bases. After removal of 2 bases from V and 1 base from J, the junction contained 8 bases not matched to a gene. Germline V gene lookup returns CDR1 MNHEY and CDR2 SMNVEV (reference sequence). This CDR3 is 19 amino acids long. For the CDR3, the DNA is TGTGCCAGCAGTTTACTCTCTAGGGACAGGGGTTCTGGGGCCAACGTCCTGACTTTC. It specifies CASSLLSRDRGSGANVLTF. Variable domain in full (rest from reference TRBV27 and TRBJ2-6): EAQVTQNPRYLITVTGKKLTVTCSQNMNHEYMSWYRQDPGLGLRQIYYSMNVEVTDKGDVPEGYKVSRKEKRNFPLILESPSPNQTSLYFCASSLLSRDRGSGANVLTFGAGSRLTVL.

This clonotype was recorded a few times. The chain joins TRBV12-3 or TRBV12-4 to TRBJ2-5; no clear D gene. The CDR3 covers 13 residues. Trimming removed 6 bases at V and 9 bases at J, with 17 bases between. CDR3 DNA: TGTGCCAGCAGCCCCGAGGCTACTACGGCCCAGTACTTC. Translating gives CASSPEATTAQYF.

This clonotype came up a few times. This sequence joins TRBV7-2 and TRBJ2-7; TRBD2 matches at 12 bases. The CDR3 is 13 amino acids. J lost 5 bases, V lost 11 bases, and 7 bases had no gene match. Per germline, CDR1 SGHTA and CDR2 FQGNSA. The CDR3 region is CAVTSGRSNEQYF. The CDR3 region has the DNA TGTGCCGTAACTAGCGGGAGGTCTAACGAGCAGTACTTC.

This clonotype came up many times. J is TRBJ2-7 and V is TRBV20-1; 11 bases line up with TRBD2. Per the germline V gene, CDR1 is DFQATT and CDR2 is SNEGSKA (reference sequence). The CDR3 runs to 13 residues. J gave up 3 bases and V 5 bases, and 3 bases lay outside the gene matches. The CDR3 protein is CSAPGTSGYEQYF. The CDR3 DNA is TGCAGTGCTCCCGGGACTAGCGGCTACGAGCAGTACTTC.